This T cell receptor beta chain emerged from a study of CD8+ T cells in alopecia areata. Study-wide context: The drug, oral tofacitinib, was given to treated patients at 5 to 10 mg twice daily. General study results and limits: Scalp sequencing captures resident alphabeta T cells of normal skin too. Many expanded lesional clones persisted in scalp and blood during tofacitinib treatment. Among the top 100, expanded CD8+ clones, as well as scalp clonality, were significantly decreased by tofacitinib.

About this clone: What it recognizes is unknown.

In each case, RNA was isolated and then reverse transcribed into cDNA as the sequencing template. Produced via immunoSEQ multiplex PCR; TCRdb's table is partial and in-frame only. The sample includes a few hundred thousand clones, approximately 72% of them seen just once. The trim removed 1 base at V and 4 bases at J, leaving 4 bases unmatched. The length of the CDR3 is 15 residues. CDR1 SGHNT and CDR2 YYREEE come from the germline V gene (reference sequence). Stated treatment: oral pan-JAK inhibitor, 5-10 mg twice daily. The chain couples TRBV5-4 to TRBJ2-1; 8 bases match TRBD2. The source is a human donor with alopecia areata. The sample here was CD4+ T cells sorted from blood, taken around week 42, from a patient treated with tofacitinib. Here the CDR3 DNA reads TGTGCCAGCAGCTTGATGAGCGGGGGTTACAATGAGCAGTTCTTC. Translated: CASSLMSGGYNEQFF.